The rows below give T cell receptor beta chains drawn from one sample of a study of CD8 T cells in Susac syndrome. In TCRdb, the immunoSEQ multiplex PCR reads were re-called with MiXCR into one record per CDR3 protein. This table holds 70,000 or so distinct CDR3 sequences, about 95% found once. What was sequenced was CD8+ T cells from PBMCs. The source of these receptors is a human donor with multiple sclerosis. The CDR3 runs from the conserved cysteine through the conserved F or W. Each record gives: V gene, clone size, J gene, D gene, CDR3 DNA, CDR3 protein. The D gene is left open where the match is weak. Some rows mark clone size as missing; the rest say once, few, many or name a class of expanded clone.

>TRBV19|NA|TRBJ2-7|NA
TGTGCCAGTAGTAGTGGCCCTTTTATAGGTGGGTCCTACGAGCAGTACTTC
CASSSGPFIGGSYEQYF
>TRBV9|NA|TRBJ2-2|NA
TGTGCCAGCAGCGGCAGGGCCGGGGAGCTGTTTTTT
CASSGRAGELFF
>TRBV18|NA|TRBJ1-3|TRBD1
TGTGCCAGCTCACCTGAGGGGGCGCCTGGAAACACCATATATTTT
CASSPEGAPGNTIYF
>TRBV27|NA|TRBJ2-5|NA
TGTGCCAGCAGTCCTGGTTTTGAGGTTTTAAAGACCCAGTACTTC
CASSPGFEVLKTQYF
>TRBV27|few|TRBJ2-2|NA
TGTGCCAGCAGTTTATTGGCCGGGGAGCTGTTTTTT
CASSLLAGELFF
>TRBV3-1|NA|TRBJ1-5|NA
TGTGCCAGCAGCCAAGATGTCGCAGGGCGCAAGCCCCAGCATTTT
CASSQDVAGRKPQHF
>TRBV20-1|once|TRBJ2-2|NA
TGCGGGGGCTGTTCAGCGAACACCGGGGAGCTGTTTTTT
CGGCSANTGELFF
>TRBV6-6|NA|TRBJ2-5|NA
TGTGCCAGCAGGCTCGGCGCCTCCGAGTACTTC
CASRLGASEYF
>TRBV27|NA|TRBJ2-3|NA
TGTGCCAGCACGGACTGGACAGATACGCAGTATTTT
CASTDWTDTQYF
>TRBV9|once|TRBJ2-7|NA
TGTGCCAGCAGCGTAGATACGAGGCCTACCTACGAGCAGTACTTC
CASSVDTRPTYEQYF
>TRBV20-1|NA|TRBJ2-3|TRBD2
TGCAGTGCTAGAGATCTAGCGGGGGCCCGCGGGGATACGCAGTATTTT
CSARDLAGARGDTQYF
>TRBV7-9|NA|TRBJ2-7|NA
TGTGCCAGCAGCTTACAGGTTACCTACGAGCAGTACTTC
CASSLQVTYEQYF
>TRBV3-1|NA|TRBJ1-1|NA
TGTGCCAGCAGCCAAGGCTGGACAGCGAACACTGAAGCTTTCTTT
CASSQGWTANTEAFF
>TRBV29-1|NA|TRBJ1-2|NA
TGCAGCGCCCACCCCGGGACGGGGGGATCCTATGGCTACACCTTC
CSAHPGTGGSYGYTF
>TRBV27|NA|TRBJ2-1|TRBD2
TGTGCCAGCAGTTTAGAAGCGGGAGCCTACAATGAGCAGTTCTTC
CASSLEAGAYNEQFF
>TRBV19|NA|TRBJ2-6|NA
TGTGCCAGTACAGGGACTGGGGCCAACGTCCTGACTTTC
CASTGTGANVLTF
>TRBV13|once|TRBJ2-7|TRBD1
TGTGCCAGCAGCTTTGGGACAGGGGGCAACGAGCAGTACTTC
CASSFGTGGNEQYF
>TRBV12-3/TRBV12-4|NA|TRBJ2-5|NA
TGTGCCAGCAGCCGTACTCCGGGACACCAAGAGACCCAGTACTTC
CASSRTPGHQETQYF
>TRBV9|NA|TRBJ2-3|NA
TGTGCCAGCAGCGTGAATTGGGGGGGCCCGACAGATACGCAGTATTTT
CASSVNWGGPTDTQYF
>TRBV7-9|NA|TRBJ2-7|TRBD1
TGTGCCAGCACCAACAGCATGGACAGGGTTCACGAGCAGTACTTC
CASTNSMDRVHEQYF
>TRBV9|NA|TRBJ2-7|NA
TGTGCCAGTGCCCCTGGGGGTTCCGAGCAGTACTTC
CASAPGGSEQYF
>TRBV9|once|TRBJ2-2|TRBD2
TGTGCCAGCAGCGGAGGTTTGACTAGCGGGAGGCCCGGGGAGCTGTTTTTT
CASSGGLTSGRPGELFF
>TRBV9|NA|TRBJ1-4|NA
TGTGCCAGCAGCGTAGGTCAGGCTGATGAAAAACTGTTTTTT
CASSVGQADEKLFF
>TRBV18|NA|TRBJ1-5|NA
TGTGCCAGCTCACCAAGGGGCGATCAGCCCCAGCATTTT
CASSPRGDQPQHF
>TRBV7-9|NA|TRBJ2-7|NA
TGTGCCAGCAGCTTAGTCGGTCCCTACGAGCAGTACTTC
CASSLVGPYEQYF
>TRBV6-5|NA|TRBJ2-5|NA
TGTGCCAGCAGTCAGCGGCGTTTCCAAGAGACCCAGTACTTC
CASSQRRFQETQYF
>TRBV5-6|NA|TRBJ2-5|NA
TGTGCCAGCAGCCGTGAGGCTTTCCAAGAGACCCAGTACTTC
CASSREAFQETQYF
>TRBV6-5|once|TRBJ2-1|TRBD2
TGTGCCAGCAGTTACGGACTAGCGAGGCGGAGTGAGCAGTTCTTC
CASSYGLARRSEQFF
>TRBV20-1|NA|TRBJ2-7|NA
TGCAGTGCTAGAGCTAGTTTGGGGTACGAGCAGTACTTC
CSARASLGYEQYF
>TRBV12-3/TRBV12-4|NA|TRBJ2-1|NA
TGTGCCAGCAGTTTAGGTGGGTGGAACAATGAGCAGTTCTTC
CASSLGGWNNEQFF